A selection of T cell receptor beta chains follows, all from one sample in a study of response to subunit inactivated influenza vaccine. Via MiXCR, TCRdb re-called the RT-PCR reads, giving one row per CDR3 protein. The table includes fewer than 600,000 distinct CDR3 sequences, about 7.2% detected once. The sequencing used PBMCs from blood, collected less than 30 months after vaccination. These receptor sequences come from a man aged 45 to 70 who received an inactivated influenza vaccine. The CDR3 runs from the conserved cysteine through the conserved F or W. The D gene is left open where the match is weak. Clone size is not always given. Where it is, it says once, few, many or a class for expanded clones.

J gene: TRBJ1-4
clone size: NA
CDR3 length: 15
D gene: NA
V gene: TRBV7-9
CDR3 DNA: TGTGCCAGCAGCTTAGAGGGACCGCCTAATGAAAAACTGTTTTTT
CDR3 protein: CASSLEGPPNEKLFF

J gene: TRBJ1-4
clone size: NA
CDR3 length: 15
D gene: TRBD1
V gene: TRBV13
CDR3 DNA: TGTGCCAGCAGCTTGGTCAGGGGGTCGAATGAAAAACTGTTTTTT
CDR3 protein: CASSLVRGSNEKLFF

J gene: TRBJ2-3
clone size: NA
CDR3 length: 15
D gene: TRBD2
V gene: TRBV19
CDR3 DNA: TGTGCCAGTACCCAGACTAGCGGGAACACAGATACGCAGTATTTT
CDR3 protein: CASTQTSGNTDTQYF

J gene: TRBJ2-2
clone size: few
CDR3 length: 16
D gene: NA
V gene: TRBV6-2/TRBV6-3
CDR3 DNA: TGTGCCAGCAGTTACGGATGGTGGGGAACCACCGGGGAGCTGTTTTTT
CDR3 protein: CASSYGWWGTTGELFF

J gene: TRBJ1-1
clone size: NA
CDR3 length: 12
D gene: TRBD1
V gene: TRBV11-2
CDR3 DNA: TGTGCCAGCAGCCGCGGGGACAGTGAAGCTTTCTTT
CDR3 protein: CASSRGDSEAFF

J gene: TRBJ2-2
clone size: NA
CDR3 length: 18
D gene: TRBD2
V gene: TRBV5-6
CDR3 DNA: TGTGCCAGCAGCTTGACAAAACTAGCGGGAGTCTCGACCGGGGAGCTGTTTTTT
CDR3 protein: CASSLTKLAGVSTGELFF

J gene: TRBJ2-6
clone size: NA
CDR3 length: 15
D gene: NA
V gene: TRBV7-2
CDR3 DNA: TGTGCCAGCAGCCGACAGGTCTCTGGGGCCAACGTCCTGACTTTC
CDR3 protein: CASSRQVSGANVLTF

J gene: TRBJ2-1
clone size: NA
CDR3 length: 16
D gene: TRBD2
V gene: TRBV12-3/TRBV12-4
CDR3 DNA: TGTGCCAGCAGTTTAAGTCGCGGGGGGGCCGTATATGAGCAGTTCTTC
CDR3 protein: CASSLSRGGAVYEQFF

J gene: TRBJ2-7
clone size: few
CDR3 length: 15
D gene: NA
V gene: TRBV7-2
CDR3 DNA: TGTGCCAGCAGCTTAACGCCGGGAGTGGCCTACGAGCAGTACTTC
CDR3 protein: CASSLTPGVAYEQYF

J gene: TRBJ2-1
clone size: few
CDR3 length: 19
D gene: TRBD2
V gene: TRBV7-3
CDR3 DNA: TGTGCCAGCAGCTGGGGGTCACTAGCGGGAGGGTTCTCCTACAATGAGCAGTTCTTC
CDR3 protein: CASSWGSLAGGFSYNEQFF

J gene: TRBJ2-3
clone size: NA
CDR3 length: 14
D gene: NA
V gene: TRBV11-2
CDR3 DNA: TGTGCCAGCAGCTTATCGGCCCGATCAGATACGCAGTATTTT
CDR3 protein: CASSLSARSDTQYF

J gene: TRBJ2-7
clone size: many
CDR3 length: 18
D gene: TRBD2
V gene: TRBV5-1
CDR3 DNA: TGCGCCAGCAGCCTCGGACTAGCGGGAGAGGCCAGCTCCTACGAGCAGTACTTC
CDR3 protein: CASSLGLAGEASSYEQYF

J gene: TRBJ2-7
clone size: few
CDR3 length: 13
D gene: NA
V gene: TRBV20-1
CDR3 DNA: TGCAGTGCTAGTCCCAGGGCCTCCTACGAGCAGTACTTC
CDR3 protein: CSASPRASYEQYF

J gene: TRBJ2-5
clone size: NA
CDR3 length: 11
D gene: NA
V gene: TRBV12-3/TRBV12-4
CDR3 DNA: TGTGCCAGCCAAAAGGGGACGGGTCAGTACTTC
CDR3 protein: CASQKGTGQYF

J gene: TRBJ1-5
clone size: few
CDR3 length: 14
D gene: NA
V gene: TRBV4-1
CDR3 DNA: TGCGCCAGCAGCCAAACAGGGTACAATCAGCCCCAGCATTTT
CDR3 protein: CASSQTGYNQPQHF

J gene: TRBJ2-3
clone size: few
CDR3 length: 16
D gene: TRBD1
V gene: TRBV4-2
CDR3 DNA: TGTGCCAGCAGCCAAGGGGGACAGGGTAGAGGAGATACGCAGTATTTT
CDR3 protein: CASSQGGQGRGDTQYF

J gene: TRBJ1-3
clone size: few
CDR3 length: 15
D gene: NA
V gene: TRBV28
CDR3 DNA: TGTGCCAGCCTCCCTTTACAGACCTCTGGAAACACCATATATTTT
CDR3 protein: CASLPLQTSGNTIYF

J gene: TRBJ1-1
clone size: many
CDR3 length: 13
D gene: NA
V gene: TRBV20-1
CDR3 DNA: TGCAGTGCAACCAATACAGGGTTGGGTGAAGCTTTCTTT
CDR3 protein: CSATNTGLGEAFF

J gene: TRBJ2-1
clone size: few
CDR3 length: 14
D gene: TRBD2
V gene: TRBV20-1
CDR3 DNA: TGCAGTGCTTTGAGCGGGAGCTCCTACAATGAGCAGTTCTTC
CDR3 protein: CSALSGSSYNEQFF

J gene: TRBJ2-1
clone size: NA
CDR3 length: 15
D gene: NA
V gene: TRBV6-5
CDR3 DNA: TGTGCCAGCAGTTACTCGAGTCTGGGGGGCAATGAGCAGTTCTTC
CDR3 protein: CASSYSSLGGNEQFF

J gene: TRBJ1-6
clone size: NA
CDR3 length: 15
D gene: TRBD1
V gene: TRBV6-5
CDR3 DNA: TGTGCCAGCAGTTACGGTGGGACAGCTAGTTCACCCCTCCACTTT
CDR3 protein: CASSYGGTASSPLHF

J gene: TRBJ2-3
clone size: many
CDR3 length: 13
D gene: NA
V gene: TRBV11-2
CDR3 DNA: TGTGCCAGCAGCCAAACTAGCACAGATACGCAGTATTTT
CDR3 protein: CASSQTSTDTQYF

J gene: TRBJ2-2
clone size: few
CDR3 length: 18
D gene: NA
V gene: TRBV24-1
CDR3 DNA: TGTGCCACCAGTGCCCCGCCCGGGGACGGCCGTTCTCTGGGGGAGCTGTTTTTT
CDR3 protein: CATSAPPGDGRSLGELFF

J gene: TRBJ1-5
clone size: NA
CDR3 length: 16
D gene: NA
V gene: TRBV7-2
CDR3 DNA: TGTGCCAGCAGCCAGCGGCCTCTCCAGGACTATCAGCCCCAGCATTTT
CDR3 protein: CASSQRPLQDYQPQHF

J gene: TRBJ2-1
clone size: NA
CDR3 length: 17
D gene: TRBD2
V gene: TRBV27
CDR3 DNA: TGTGCCAGCAGTACCGGACTAGCGGGAGTAGGGGGCAATGAGCAGTTCTTC
CDR3 protein: CASSTGLAGVGGNEQFF

J gene: TRBJ2-7
clone size: NA
CDR3 length: 11
D gene: TRBD1
V gene: TRBV6-1
CDR3 DNA: TGTGCCACCGTAGACAGGGTAAGGCTGTACTTC
CDR3 protein: CATVDRVRLYF

J gene: TRBJ2-1
clone size: few
CDR3 length: 12
D gene: NA
V gene: TRBV6-6
CDR3 DNA: TGTGCGTACGGGTGGGAGTGGGATGAGCAGTTCTTC
CDR3 protein: CAYGWEWDEQFF